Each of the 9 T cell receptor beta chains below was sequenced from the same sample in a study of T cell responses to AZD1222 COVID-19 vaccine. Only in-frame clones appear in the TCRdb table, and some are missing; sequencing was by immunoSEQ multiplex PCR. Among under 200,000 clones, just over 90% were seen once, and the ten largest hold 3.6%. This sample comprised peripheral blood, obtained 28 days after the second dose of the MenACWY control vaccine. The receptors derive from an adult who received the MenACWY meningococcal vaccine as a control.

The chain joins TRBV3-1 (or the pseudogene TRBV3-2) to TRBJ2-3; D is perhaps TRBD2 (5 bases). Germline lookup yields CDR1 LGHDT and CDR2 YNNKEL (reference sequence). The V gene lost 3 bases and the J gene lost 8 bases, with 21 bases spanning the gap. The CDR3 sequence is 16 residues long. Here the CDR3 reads CASSHGRIGNRVTQYF. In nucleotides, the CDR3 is TGTGCCAGCAGCCACGGACGGATCGGGAATCGTGTTACGCAGTATTTT.

Here the CDR3 DNA reads TGTGCCAGCTCACCAGGGCCGGGACAGGGTTTTCAAGAGACCCAGTACTTC. Its translation: CASSPGPGQGFQETQYF. The chain carries TRBV18 and TRBJ2-5; 9 bases match TRBD1. V was pared by 2 bases and J by 2 bases, with 9 bases of the junction left unmatched. CDR3 length: 17 amino acids. The germline gives CDR1 KGHSH, CDR2 LQKENI.

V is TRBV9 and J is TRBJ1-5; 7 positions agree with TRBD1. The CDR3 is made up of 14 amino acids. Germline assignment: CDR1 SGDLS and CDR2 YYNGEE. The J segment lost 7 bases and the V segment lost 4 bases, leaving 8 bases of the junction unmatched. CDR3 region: CASSLRDSGQPQHF. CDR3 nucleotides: TGTGCCAGCAGCCTCCGGGACAGTGGCCAGCCCCAGCATTTT.

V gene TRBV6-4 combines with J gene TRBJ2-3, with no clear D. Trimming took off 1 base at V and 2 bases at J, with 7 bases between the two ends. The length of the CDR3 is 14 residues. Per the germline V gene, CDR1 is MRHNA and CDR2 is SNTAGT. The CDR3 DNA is TGTGCCAGCAGTGACTGGGCCACCACAGATACGCAGTATTTT. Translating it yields CASSDWATTDTQYF.

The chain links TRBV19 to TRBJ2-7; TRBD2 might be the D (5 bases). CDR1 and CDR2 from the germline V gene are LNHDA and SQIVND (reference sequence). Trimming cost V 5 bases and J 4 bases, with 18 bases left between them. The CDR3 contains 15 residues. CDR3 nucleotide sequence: TGTGCCAGTAGTCCTCCCGGTCGCGGGCCATACGAGCAGTACTTC. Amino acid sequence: CASSPPGRGPYEQYF.

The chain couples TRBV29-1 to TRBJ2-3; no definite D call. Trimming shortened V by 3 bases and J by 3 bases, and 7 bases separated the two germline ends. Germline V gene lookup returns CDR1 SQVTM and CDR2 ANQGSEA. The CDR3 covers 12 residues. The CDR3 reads CSVELGTDTQYF. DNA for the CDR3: TGCAGCGTTGAGCTTGGGACAGATACGCAGTATTTT.

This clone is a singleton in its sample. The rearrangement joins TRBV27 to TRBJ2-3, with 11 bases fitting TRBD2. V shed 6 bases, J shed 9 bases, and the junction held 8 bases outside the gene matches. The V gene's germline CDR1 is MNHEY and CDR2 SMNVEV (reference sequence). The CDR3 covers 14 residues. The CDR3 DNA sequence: TGTGCCAGCAGCCCACTAGCGGGAGTATCCACGCAGTATTTT. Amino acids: CASSPLAGVSTQYF.

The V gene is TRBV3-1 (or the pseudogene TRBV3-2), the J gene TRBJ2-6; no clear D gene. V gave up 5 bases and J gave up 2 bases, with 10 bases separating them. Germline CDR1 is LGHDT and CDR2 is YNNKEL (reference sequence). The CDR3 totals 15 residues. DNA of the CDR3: TGTGCCAGCAGCTCCCAGTCTCCTGGGGCCAACGTCCTGACTTTC. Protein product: CASSSQSPGANVLTF.

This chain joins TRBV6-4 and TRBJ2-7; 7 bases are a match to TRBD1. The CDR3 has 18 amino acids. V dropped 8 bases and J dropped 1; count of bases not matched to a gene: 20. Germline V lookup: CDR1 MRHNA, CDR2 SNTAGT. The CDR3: CASGGQIDRDHFSYEQYF. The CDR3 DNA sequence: TGTGCCAGCGGGGGACAGATCGATCGGGACCATTTTTCCTACGAGCAGTACTTC.